The 29 T cell receptor beta chains in this list originate from one sample, sequenced in a study of cytomegalovirus exposure and HLA in healthy donors. This PCR relied on a set of 60 Vbeta primers and 13 Jbeta primers. Libraries were prepared by immunoSEQ multiplex PCR; TCRdb keeps only in-frame clonotypes and omits some of them. There are roughly 99,000 clones in the sample; about 80% occur only once, and approximately 15% lies in the top ten. The sample comprised PBMCs. These receptors came from a man in his sixties in good health and CMV-seropositive.

V gene TRBV15 combines with J gene TRBJ1-5, with no clear D. Per germline, CDR1 LNHNV and CDR2 YYDKDF (reference sequence). Trimming cost V 0 bases and J 1 base, with 10 bases left between them. This CDR3 is built from 16 residues. CDR3: CATSREEEASNQPQHF. The CDR3 DNA sequence: TGTGCCACCAGCAGAGAGGAGGAGGCGAGCAATCAGCCCCAGCATTTT.

The chain joins TRBV12-5 to TRBJ2-2; possible D gene TRBD2, 5 bases. Trimming stripped 6 bases from V and 8 bases from J, with 13 bases between. CDR3 size: 13 residues. The germline V gene has CDR1 LGHNT and CDR2 FRNRAP. CDR3 sequence: CASGLGVGGELFF. CDR3 bases: TGTGCTAGTGGCCTCGGGGTGGGGGGGGAGCTGTTTTTT.

This chain connects TRBV7-2 to TRBJ2-2; D may be TRBD2 (5 bases). Germline loops: CDR1 SGHTA, CDR2 FQGNSA. The CDR3 has 14 amino acids. V was clipped by 3 bases and J by 6 bases, with 11 bases between them. The CDR3 spells CASSFFPGAGELFF. CDR3 DNA sequence: TGTGCCAGCAGCTTCTTCCCCGGGGCCGGGGAGCTGTTTTTT.

The V call is TRBV7-3, the J call TRBJ1-1; D uncertain. V was shortened by 2 bases and J by 0 bases, with 7 bases between the two germline ends. The germline gives CDR1 SGHTA, CDR2 FQGTGA. This CDR3 region has 14 residues. CDR3 loop: CASSLGLMNTEAFF. The CDR3 DNA reads as TGTGCCAGCAGCTTAGGGCTCATGAACACTGAAGCTTTCTTT.

The J gene is TRBJ2-7, the V gene TRBV18, with D tentatively TRBD2 (5 bases). The CDR3 consists of 12 residues. V was pared by 1 base and J by 7 bases, with 8 bases between. Per the germline V gene, CDR1 is KGHSH and CDR2 is LQKENI. The CDR3 coding sequence is TGTGCCAGCTCACCACAGGGAGATGAGCAGTACTTC. It is translated as CASSPQGDEQYF.

The J gene is TRBJ2-2, the V gene TRBV4-3; TRBD2 matches at 11 bases. Per germline, CDR1 LGHNA and CDR2 YSLEER. Losses at the gene ends were 4 bases for V and 1 base for J; bases not matched to a gene: 5. This CDR3 contains 17 residues. As DNA, the CDR3 is TGCGCCAGCAGCCGCGTACTAGCGGGGGTGAACACCGGGGAGCTGTTTTTT. Amino acid sequence: CASSRVLAGVNTGELFF.

The chain combines TRBV9 with TRBJ2-7; TRBD2 might be the D (7 bases). The CDR3 totals 15 residues. CDR1 and CDR2 from the germline V gene are SGDLS and YYNGEE. The V end was cut by 0 bases, the J end by 1 base, with 11 bases between. CDR3 nucleotide sequence: TGTGCCAGCAGCGTAGGCGCGGGGGCTTCCTACGAGCAGTACTTC. It yields the protein CASSVGAGASYEQYF.

As DNA, the CDR3 is TGCGCCAGCCGGTACACCGGGGAGCTGTTTTTT. It specifies CASRYTGELFF. The J gene is TRBJ1-3, the V gene TRBV5-1; no reliable D call. The end of the DNA fits TRBJ2-2 better, so the J call may be wrong. CDR1 is SGHRS, CDR2 YFSETQ, per germline. This CDR3 comprises 11 residues.

The V gene is TRBV7-9, the J gene TRBJ2-1, with D hard to call. The CDR3 consists of 12 residues. Trimming left V 1 base short and J 8 bases short, with 6 bases between. The germline V gene has CDR1 SEHNR and CDR2 FQNEAQ (reference sequence). The DNA for the CDR3 is TGTGCCAGCAGCTTAGGCGTGGATGAGCAGTTCTTC. It translates to CASSLGVDEQFF.

The gene calls are TRBV9 and TRBJ1-2, with D possibly TRBD1 on 5 matching bases. V lost 0 bases and J 7 bases, leaving 19 bases between the germline ends. Germline CDR1 SGDLS, CDR2 YYNGEE. The CDR3 spans 16 residues. The CDR3 nucleotides are TGTGCCAGCAGCGTAGGAGTGGGGGAGGCCGGGGGTGGCTACACCTTC. Protein product: CASSVGVGEAGGGYTF.

The J gene is TRBJ2-7, the V gene TRBV29-1; a possible D gene is TRBD1 (5 bases). The CDR3 spans 11 residues. Germline lookup yields CDR1 SQVTM and CDR2 ANQGSEA. With 3 bases removed from V and 3 bases from J, the gap between germline ends came to 6 bases. As DNA, the CDR3 is TGCAGCGTTGAGGACAACTACGAGCAGTACTTC. Protein product: CSVEDNYEQYF.

This clone has a handful of counts. The chain uses TRBV5-1 and TRBJ1-2; 10 bases agree with TRBD1. Germline V gene lookup returns CDR1 SGHRS and CDR2 YFSETQ. The junction had 9 bases not matched to a gene; V was cut back by 5 bases and J by 5 bases. There are 15 residues in the CDR3. CDR3 coding DNA: TGCGCCAGCAGTTATGGGACAGGGGATTGGTATGGCTACACCTTC. As protein: CASSYGTGDWYGYTF.

J is TRBJ2-7 and V is TRBV12-5; TRBD2 agrees at 10 bases. The CDR3 is 16 residues long. Trimming took 3 bases from V and 0 from J; bases not matched to a gene: 5. The germline V gene encodes CDR1 LGHNT and CDR2 FRNRAP. The DNA for the CDR3 is TGTGCTAGTGGTTTTACCCCTAGCGGGGGCTCCTACGAGCAGTACTTC. As protein: CASGFTPSGGSYEQYF.

This clone was found a few times. The V and J genes are TRBV7-6 and TRBJ2-1, with TRBD1 matching 7 bases. The CDR3 totals 18 residues. Germline CDR1 and CDR2: SGHVS and FNYEAQ. Trimming cost V 1 base and J 2 bases; bases outside gene matches: 11. The CDR3 is CASSLGFGRQGAYNEQFF. As DNA, the CDR3 is TGTGCCAGCAGCTTAGGTTTTGGGCGACAGGGTGCCTACAATGAGCAGTTCTTC.

This rearrangement joins TRBV7-2 to TRBJ2-7, with TRBD2 as a possible D gene (7 bases). The V gene lost 1 base and the J gene lost 6 bases, with 16 bases spanning the gap. Germline loops: CDR1 SGHTA, CDR2 FQGNSA. CDR3 length: 15 residues. CDR3 nucleotides: TGTGCCAGCAGCTTAGGCTCGGGGGGCTTGATCGAGCAGTACTTC. This translates into CASSLGSGGLIEQYF.

V and J are TRBV7-6 and TRBJ2-7; 16 bases line up with TRBD2. CDR1 is SGHVS and CDR2 is FNYEAQ in the germline V gene. Trimming at V came to 6 bases and at J to 6 bases, leaving 8 bases not matched to a gene. This CDR3 is 16 amino acids long. CDR3 sequence: CASRPGTSGGATEQYF. The DNA of the CDR3 is TGTGCCAGCAGACCAGGGACTAGCGGGGGGGCGACCGAGCAGTACTTC.

The table lists this clone with a few counts. The chain is built from TRBV11-3 and TRBJ2-2; tentatively, D is TRBD2 (6 bases). The germline V and J ends were trimmed by 3 bases and 5 bases, with 7 bases remaining between them. The germline CDR1 and CDR2 sequences are SGHNT and YENEEA. The CDR3 has 13 amino acids. CDR3 in amino acids: CASSFGGTGELFF. The CDR3 coding sequence is TGTGCCAGCAGCTTCGGGGGAACCGGGGAGCTGTTTTTT.

This chain's CDR3 is CASSSSPREFGYEQYF. The CDR3 DNA is TGTGCCAGCAGCAGCAGCCCAAGGGAGTTCGGCTACGAGCAGTACTTC. V gene TRBV6-6 combines with J gene TRBJ2-7; the D gene is possibly TRBD2 (5 bases). Germline assignment: CDR1 MNHNY and CDR2 SVGAGI (reference sequence). The CDR3 extends over 16 amino acids. Trimming took off 6 bases at V and 3 bases at J, with 21 bases between the two ends.

The rearrangement joins TRBV7-9 to TRBJ2-5; no definite D call. Germline-derived CDR1 and CDR2 are SEHNR and FQNEAQ (reference sequence). V was cut by 5 bases and J by 2 bases, with 18 bases left in between. CDR3 length equals 16 residues. DNA for the CDR3: TGTGCCAGCAGCCGCGCCTCCGGGTCAAGGCAAGAGACCCAGTACTTC. It specifies CASSRASGSRQETQYF. The full variable domain, completed using reference TRBV7-9 and TRBJ2-5, is DTGVSQNPRHKITKRGQNVTFRCDPISEHNRLYWYRQTLGQGPEFLTYFQNEAQLEKSRLLSDRFSAERPKGSFSTLEIQRTEQGDSAMYLCASSRASGSRQETQYFGPGTRLLVL.

This clone occurred once. The chain couples TRBV7-3 to TRBJ1-1, with D possibly being TRBD1 (6 bases). Germline lookup yields CDR1 SGHTA and CDR2 FQGTGA. Trimming took 5 bases from V and 3 from J, leaving 10 bases between them. CDR3 length: 13 amino acids. In DNA form, the CDR3 reads TGTGCCAGCAGCAAAGGGGGGGACACTGAAGCTTTCTTT. Amino acid sequence: CASSKGGDTEAFF. The variable domain in full, with the rest retrieved from reference TRBV7-3 and TRBJ1-1, is GAGVSQTPSNKVTEKGKYVELRCDPISGHTALYWYRQSLGQGPEFLIYFQGTGAADDSGLPNDRFFAVRPEGSVSTLKIQRTERGDSAVYLCASSKGGDTEAFFGQGTRLTVV.

The J gene is TRBJ2-3, the V gene TRBV6-1; 11 bases fit TRBD1. CDR3 length: 13 amino acids. The V segment lost 10 bases and the J segment 5 bases; nucleotides outside the gene matches: 5. The germline CDR1 and CDR2 sequences are MNHNS and SASEGT. The chain's CDR3 is CATDRGRGDTQYF. As DNA, the CDR3 is TGTGCCACGGACAGGGGGCGTGGAGATACGCAGTATTTT.

This clone was counted between two and nine times. This chain connects TRBV7-2 to TRBJ1-6; 8 bases match TRBD1. The CDR3 is 16 amino acids. Trimming at V came to 6 bases and at J to 1 base, leaving 5 bases not matched to a gene. CDR1 and CDR2 (germline): SGHTA, FQGNSA. CDR3 DNA sequence: TGTGCCAGCAGGCCACAGGGGGGATCCTATAATTCACCCCTCCACTTT. Translating gives CASRPQGGSYNSPLHF. The entire variable domain, with the rest obtained from reference TRBV7-2 and TRBJ1-6, is as follows: GAGVSQSPSNKVTEKGKDVELRCDPISGHTALYWYRQSLGQGLEFLIYFQGNSAPDKSGLPSDRFSAERTGGSVSTLTIQRTQQEDSAVYLCASRPQGGSYNSPLHFGNGTRLTVT.

The J gene is TRBJ2-3, the V gene TRBV18; D is unresolved. This CDR3 has 11 amino acids. V was shortened by 8 bases and J by 0 bases, with 3 bases between the two germline ends. Germline loops: CDR1 KGHSH, CDR2 LQKENI. The chain's CDR3 is CASLSTDTQYF. The CDR3, as DNA: TGTGCCAGCCTAAGCACAGATACGCAGTATTTT.

The chain links TRBV19 to TRBJ1-1; D is perhaps TRBD1 (5 bases). The CDR3 is 14 residues long. V was trimmed by 3 bases and J by 6 bases, leaving 14 bases between them. Germline V gene sequence: CDR1 LNHDA, CDR2 SQIVND (reference sequence). The CDR3 is CASSIDSLRAEAFF. Written as DNA, the CDR3 is TGTGCCAGTAGTATTGACAGCCTTAGGGCTGAAGCTTTCTTT.

V gene TRBV29-1 combines with J gene TRBJ1-5, with TRBD1 matching 7 bases. From germline, CDR1 is SQVTM and CDR2 ANQGSEA. V gave up 5 bases and J gave up 2 bases; unmatched junction bases: 6. The CDR3 is made up of 14 amino acids. The CDR3, as DNA: TGCAGCGTTCAACACGGGACAGGCAATCAGCCCCAGCATTTT. Translation: CSVQHGTGNQPQHF.

The rearrangement links TRBV6-5 to TRBJ2-3; maybe TRBD2 (5 bases). Trimming stripped 6 bases from V and 0 bases from J, with 13 bases between. The CDR3 loop spans 15 amino acids. Germline CDR1 and CDR2: MNHEY and SVGAGI. Here the CDR3 reads CASSPLRTSTDTQYF. CDR3 nucleotide sequence: TGTGCCAGCAGCCCCCTACGGACTAGCACAGATACGCAGTATTTT.

This chain connects TRBV27 to TRBJ1-1; 7 bases are shared with TRBD1. CDR3 length equals 14 residues. Trimming took 5 bases from V and 6 from J; bases not matched to a gene: 9. The V gene's germline CDR1 is MNHEY and CDR2 SMNVEV (reference sequence). The CDR3 reads CASSPTGILSEAFF. The CDR3 DNA reads TGTGCCAGCAGTCCGACAGGGATTCTGTCTGAAGCTTTCTTT.

This chain joins TRBV6-6 and TRBJ1-1; 8 bases are shared with TRBD1. This CDR3 has 12 amino acids. J was trimmed by 5 bases and V by 8 bases; bases with no gene match: 4. Germline V CDR1 and CDR2: MNHNY, SVGAGI (reference sequence). The CDR3 is CASGQGLTEAFF. CDR3 coding DNA: TGTGCCAGCGGACAGGGTTTAACTGAAGCTTTCTTT.

The chain joins TRBV5-5 to TRBJ2-3, with D possibly being TRBD2 (6 bases). The CDR3 covers 15 residues. Trimming removed 4 bases from V and 1 base from J, with 13 bases in between. Germline CDR1 SGHKS, CDR2 YYEKEE (reference sequence). The CDR3 spells CASSRDSLGTDTQYF. CDR3 DNA sequence: TGTGCCAGCAGCCGGGACTCTTTGGGCACAGATACGCAGTATTTT.